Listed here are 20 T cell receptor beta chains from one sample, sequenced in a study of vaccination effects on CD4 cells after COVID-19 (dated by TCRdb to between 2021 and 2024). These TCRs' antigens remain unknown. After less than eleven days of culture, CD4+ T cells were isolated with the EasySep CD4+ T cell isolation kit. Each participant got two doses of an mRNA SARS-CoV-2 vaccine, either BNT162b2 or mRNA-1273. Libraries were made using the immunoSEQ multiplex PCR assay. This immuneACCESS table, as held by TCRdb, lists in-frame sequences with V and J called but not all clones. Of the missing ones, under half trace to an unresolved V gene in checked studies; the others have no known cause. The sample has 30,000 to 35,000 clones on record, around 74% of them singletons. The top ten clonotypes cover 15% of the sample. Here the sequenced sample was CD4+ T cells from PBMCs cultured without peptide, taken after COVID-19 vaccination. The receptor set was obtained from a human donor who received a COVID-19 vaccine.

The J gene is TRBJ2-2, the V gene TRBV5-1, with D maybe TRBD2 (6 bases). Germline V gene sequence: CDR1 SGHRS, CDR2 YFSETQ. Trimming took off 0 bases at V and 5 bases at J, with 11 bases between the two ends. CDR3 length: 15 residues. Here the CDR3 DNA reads TGCGCCAGCAGCTTGGGTGGAGGGAGTACCGGGGAGCTGTTTTTT. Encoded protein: CASSLGGGSTGELFF. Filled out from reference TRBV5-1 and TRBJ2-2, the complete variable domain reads KAGVTQTPRYLIKTRGQQVTLSCSPISGHRSVSWYQQTPGQGLQFLFEYFSETQRNKGNFPGRFSGRQFSNSRSEMNVSTLELGDSALYLCASSLGGGSTGELFFGEGSRLTVL.

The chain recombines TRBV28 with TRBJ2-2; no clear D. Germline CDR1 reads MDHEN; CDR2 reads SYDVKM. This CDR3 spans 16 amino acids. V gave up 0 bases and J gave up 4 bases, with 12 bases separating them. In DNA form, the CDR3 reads TGTGCCAGCAGTTTATGGTCGGTGAAGGGCACCGGGGAGCTGTTTTTT. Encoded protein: CASSLWSVKGTGELFF.

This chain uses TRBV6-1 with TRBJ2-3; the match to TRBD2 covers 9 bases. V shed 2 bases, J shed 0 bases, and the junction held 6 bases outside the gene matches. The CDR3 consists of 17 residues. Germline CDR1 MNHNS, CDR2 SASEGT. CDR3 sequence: CASSEPGLATSTDTQYF. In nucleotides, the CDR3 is TGTGCCAGCAGTGAACCCGGACTAGCGACGAGCACAGATACGCAGTATTTT.

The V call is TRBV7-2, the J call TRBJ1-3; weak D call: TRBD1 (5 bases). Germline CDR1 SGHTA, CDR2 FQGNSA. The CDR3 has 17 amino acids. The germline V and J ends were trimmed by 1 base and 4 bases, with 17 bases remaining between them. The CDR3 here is CASSLGPVGGGGNTIYF. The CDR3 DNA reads TGTGCCAGCAGCTTAGGTCCCGTCGGGGGAGGAGGAAACACCATATATTTT.

CDR3 region: CATSRQILYNEQFF. The CDR3 DNA is TGTGCCACCAGCAGACAGATACTTTACAATGAGCAGTTCTTC. This chain uses TRBV15 with TRBJ2-1; D is uncertain. The CDR3 runs to 14 residues. Between the trimmed V and J ends, which lost 2 bases and 4 bases, there was a span of 9 bases. Looked up from germline, CDR1 is LNHNV and CDR2 is YYDKDF (reference sequence). The full variable domain, rest sourced from reference TRBV15 and TRBJ2-1, is DAMVIQNPRYQVTQFGKPVTLSCSQTLNHNVMYWYQQKSSQAPKLLFHYYDKDFNNEADTPDNFQSRRPNTSFCFLDIRSPGLGDTAMYLCATSRQILYNEQFFGPGTRLTVL.

The CDR3 nucleotides are TGTGCCAGCAGTTACACCAGGGGGATCGGGGAGCTGTTTTTT. Residues: CASSYTRGIGELFF. The rearrangement links TRBV6-2 or TRBV6-3 to TRBJ2-2; the match to TRBD1 covers 7 bases. Per germline, CDR1 MNHEY and CDR2 SVGEGT. This CDR3 contains 14 residues. Unmatched junction bases numbered 4, after V lost 2 bases and J lost 7 bases.

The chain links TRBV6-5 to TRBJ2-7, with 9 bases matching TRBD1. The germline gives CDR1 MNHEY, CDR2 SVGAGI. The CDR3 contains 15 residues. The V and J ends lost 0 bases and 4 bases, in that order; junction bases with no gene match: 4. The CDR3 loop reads CASSYSTGGGYEQYF. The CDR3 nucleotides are TGTGCCAGCAGTTACTCCACAGGGGGCGGTTACGAGCAGTACTTC.

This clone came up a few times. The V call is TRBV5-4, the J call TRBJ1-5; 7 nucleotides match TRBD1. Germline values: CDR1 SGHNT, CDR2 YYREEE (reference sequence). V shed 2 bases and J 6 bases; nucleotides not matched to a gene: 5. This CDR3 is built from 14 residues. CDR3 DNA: TGTGCCAGCAGCTTACAGGGGCCTGGTCAGCCCCAGCATTTT. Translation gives CASSLQGPGQPQHF.

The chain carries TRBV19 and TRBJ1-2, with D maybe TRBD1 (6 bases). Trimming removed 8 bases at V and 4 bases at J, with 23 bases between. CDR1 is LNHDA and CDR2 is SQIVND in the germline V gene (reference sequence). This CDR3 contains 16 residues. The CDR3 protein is CASSPTGGFKGYGYTF. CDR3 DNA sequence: TGTGCCAGTTCTCCAACCGGGGGCTTCAAGGGCTATGGCTACACCTTC.

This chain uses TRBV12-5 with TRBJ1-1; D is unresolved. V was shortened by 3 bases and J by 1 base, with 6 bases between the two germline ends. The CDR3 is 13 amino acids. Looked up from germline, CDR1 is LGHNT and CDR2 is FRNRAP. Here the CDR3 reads CASGFEGNTEAFF. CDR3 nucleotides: TGTGCTAGTGGTTTCGAGGGGAACACTGAAGCTTTCTTT.

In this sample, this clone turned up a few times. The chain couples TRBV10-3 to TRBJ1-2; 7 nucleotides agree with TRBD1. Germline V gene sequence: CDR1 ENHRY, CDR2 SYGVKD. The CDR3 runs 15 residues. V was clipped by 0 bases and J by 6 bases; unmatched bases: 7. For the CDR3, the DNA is TGTGCCATCAGTGAGTCCCGACAGGGACATAATGGCTACACCTTC. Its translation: CAISESRQGHNGYTF.

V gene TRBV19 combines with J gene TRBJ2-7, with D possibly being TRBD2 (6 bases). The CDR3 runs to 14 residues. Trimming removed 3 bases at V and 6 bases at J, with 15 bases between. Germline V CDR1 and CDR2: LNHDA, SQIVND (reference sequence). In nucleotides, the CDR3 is TGTGCCAGTAGTATCATGGAGGGGTCAGGCGAGCAGTACTTC. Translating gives CASSIMEGSGEQYF.

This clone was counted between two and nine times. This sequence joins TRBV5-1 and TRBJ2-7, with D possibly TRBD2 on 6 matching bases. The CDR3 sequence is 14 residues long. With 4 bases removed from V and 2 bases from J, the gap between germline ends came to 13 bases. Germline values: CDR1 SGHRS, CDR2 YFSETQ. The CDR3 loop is CASSEERAPYEQYF. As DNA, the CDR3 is TGCGCCAGCAGCGAAGAGCGGGCCCCCTACGAGCAGTACTTC. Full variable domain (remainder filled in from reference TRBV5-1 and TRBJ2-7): KAGVTQTPRYLIKTRGQQVTLSCSPISGHRSVSWYQQTPGQGLQFLFEYFSETQRNKGNFPGRFSGRQFSNSRSEMNVSTLELGDSALYLCASSEERAPYEQYFGPGTRLTVT.

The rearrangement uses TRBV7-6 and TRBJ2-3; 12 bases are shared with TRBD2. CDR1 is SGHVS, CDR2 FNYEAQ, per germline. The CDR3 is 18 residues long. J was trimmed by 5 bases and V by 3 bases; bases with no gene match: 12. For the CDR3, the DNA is TGTGCCAGCAGCTTGGGGTCACTAGCGGGGGGTCTGGGAGATACGCAGTATTTT. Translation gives CASSLGSLAGGLGDTQYF.

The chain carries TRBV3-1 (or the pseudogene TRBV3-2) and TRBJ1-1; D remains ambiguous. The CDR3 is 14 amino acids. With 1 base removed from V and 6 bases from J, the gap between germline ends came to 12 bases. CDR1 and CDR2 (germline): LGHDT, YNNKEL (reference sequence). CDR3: CASSQGLIGAEAFF. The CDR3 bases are TGTGCCAGCAGCCAAGGGTTAATAGGCGCTGAAGCTTTCTTT.

As DNA, the CDR3 is TGCGCCAGCAGCTCGCTCGGGGAACCGGGTACTGAAGCTTTCTTT. Encoded protein: CASSSLGEPGTEAFF. V and J are TRBV5-1 and TRBJ1-1; D remains ambiguous. Germline lookup yields CDR1 SGHRS and CDR2 YFSETQ. V lost 3 bases and J lost 5, with 17 bases in between. The CDR3 runs 15 residues.

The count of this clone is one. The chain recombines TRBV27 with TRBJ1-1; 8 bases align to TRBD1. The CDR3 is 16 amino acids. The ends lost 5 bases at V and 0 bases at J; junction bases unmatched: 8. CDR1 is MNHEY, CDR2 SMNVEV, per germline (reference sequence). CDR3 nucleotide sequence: TGTGCCAGCAGTCCGCAGACAGGGGCTATGAACACTGAAGCTTTCTTT. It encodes CASSPQTGAMNTEAFF.

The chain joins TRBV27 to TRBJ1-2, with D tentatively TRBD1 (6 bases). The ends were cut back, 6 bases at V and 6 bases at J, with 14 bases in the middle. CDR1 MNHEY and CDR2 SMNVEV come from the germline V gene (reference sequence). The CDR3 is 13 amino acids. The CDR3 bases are TGTGCCAGCAGGCATCCGGGACAACATGGCTACACCTTC. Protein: CASRHPGQHGYTF.

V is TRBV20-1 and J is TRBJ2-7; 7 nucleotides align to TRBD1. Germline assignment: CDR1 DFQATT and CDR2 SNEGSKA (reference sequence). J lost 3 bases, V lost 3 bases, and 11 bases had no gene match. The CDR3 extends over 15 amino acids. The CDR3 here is CSASASPGTVYEQYF. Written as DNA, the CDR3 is TGCAGTGCTAGTGCGTCCCCCGGGACAGTCTACGAGCAGTACTTC.

CDR3: CASSLGQDTYGYTF. The DNA for the CDR3 is TGTGCCAGCAGCCTGGGACAGGATACCTATGGCTACACCTTC. The chain links TRBV6-2 or TRBV6-3 to TRBJ1-2; 8 bases are shared with TRBD1. This CDR3 is built from 14 residues. Germline V gene lookup returns CDR1 MNHEY and CDR2 SVGEGT. The trim removed 6 bases at V and 4 bases at J, leaving 7 bases unmatched.